This entry describes one TCR beta chain. Relative to the germline gene, one junction end is altered; a read error may explain this. RNA transcripts were the source from which TCR beta CDR3 regions were amplified. HTBI primers were used in a first-round RT-PCR, which preceded a second-round multiplex PCR. TCRdb passed the multiplex PCR reads through MiXCR, listing each CDR3 protein once. The sample lists over a million distinct CDR3 sequences, 35% to 45% occurring once. Germline V CDR1 and CDR2: SEHNR, FQNEAQ (reference sequence). CDR3 length equals 13 residues. Uncontrolled infections, pregnancy, lactation or other autoimmune diseases led to patient exclusion. The sample originates from a study of Graves' ophthalmopathy and Graves' hyperthyroidism.

The clonotype was recovered from an adult man with Graves' hyperthyroidism. The sample taken for sequencing was peripheral blood or thyroid tissue (not recorded which). The chain links TRBV7-9 to TRBJ2-7; tentatively, D is TRBD2 (5 bases). Here the CDR3 DNA reads TGCGCCAGCAGCCGTAATAGCGATAACGAGCAGTACTTC. This gives the protein CASSRNSDNEQYF.